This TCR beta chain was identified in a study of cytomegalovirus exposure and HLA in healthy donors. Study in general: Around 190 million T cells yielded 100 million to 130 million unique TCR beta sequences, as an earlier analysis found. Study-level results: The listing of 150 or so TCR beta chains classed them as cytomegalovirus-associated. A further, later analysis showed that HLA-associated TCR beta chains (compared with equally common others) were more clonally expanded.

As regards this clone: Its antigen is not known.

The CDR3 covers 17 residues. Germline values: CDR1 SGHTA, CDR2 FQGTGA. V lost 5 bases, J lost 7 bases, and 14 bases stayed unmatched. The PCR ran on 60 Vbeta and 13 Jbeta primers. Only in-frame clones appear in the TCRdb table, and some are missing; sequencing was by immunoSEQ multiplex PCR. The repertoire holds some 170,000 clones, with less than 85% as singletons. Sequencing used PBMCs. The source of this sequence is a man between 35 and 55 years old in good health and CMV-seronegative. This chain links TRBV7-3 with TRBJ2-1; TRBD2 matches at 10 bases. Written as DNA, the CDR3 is TGTGCCAGCAGCAGGGAGGCTAGCGGGGGTCCGCATAATGAGCAGTTCTTC. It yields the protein CASSREASGGPHNEQFF.